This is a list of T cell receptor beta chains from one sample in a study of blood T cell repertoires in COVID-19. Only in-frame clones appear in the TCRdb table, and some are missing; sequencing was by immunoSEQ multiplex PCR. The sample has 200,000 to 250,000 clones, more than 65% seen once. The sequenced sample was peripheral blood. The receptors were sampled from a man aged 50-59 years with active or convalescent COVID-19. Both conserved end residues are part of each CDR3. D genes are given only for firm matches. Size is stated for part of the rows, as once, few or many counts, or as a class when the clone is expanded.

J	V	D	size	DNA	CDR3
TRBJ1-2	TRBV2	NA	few	TGTGCCAACACAGCTAACTATGGCTACACCTTC	CANTANYGYTF
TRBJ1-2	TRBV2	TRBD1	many	TGTGCCAGCAGTGATTGGGGGCCAGCCGGGACAGGGGTGTCAAACTATGGCTACACCTTC	CASSDWGPAGTGVSNYGYTF
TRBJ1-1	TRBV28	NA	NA	TGTGCCAGCAGTTTATATCAGGTGAACACTGAAGCTTTCTTT	CASSLYQVNTEAFF
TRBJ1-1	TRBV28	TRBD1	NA	TGTGCCAGCAGTCCCGGCGACAGGGGGAACACTGAAGCTTTCTTT	CASSPGDRGNTEAFF
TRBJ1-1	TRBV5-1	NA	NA	TGCGCCAGCAGCCCGGGTAGTCGTACTGAAGCTTTCTTT	CASSPGSRTEAFF
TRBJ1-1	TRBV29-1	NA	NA	TGCAGCACCAGGGTGAACACTGAAGCTTTCTTT	CSTRVNTEAFF
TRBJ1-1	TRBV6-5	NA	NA	TGTGCCAGCAGTTACTCGGAGGGACACACTGAAGCTTTCTTT	CASSYSEGHTEAFF
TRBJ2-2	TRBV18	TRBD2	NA	TGTGCCAGCTCACCAAGACTAGCGGGCCTGAACACCGGGGAGCTGTTTTTT	CASSPRLAGLNTGELFF
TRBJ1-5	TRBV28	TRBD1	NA	TGTGCCAGCAGTTACAGGGGGCTATTGGGTGGTGTGCCCCAGCATTTT	CASSYRGLLGGVPQHF
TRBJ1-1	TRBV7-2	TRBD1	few	TGTGCCAGCAGCTTAGGCCCCCCGACAGGGGGACTCCGGAACACTGAAGCTTTCTTT	CASSLGPPTGGLRNTEAFF
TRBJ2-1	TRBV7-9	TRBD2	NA	TGTGCCAGCAGCCCTAAATTAAGCGGGGGGCCCGGACATGAGCAGTTCTTC	CASSPKLSGGPGHEQFF
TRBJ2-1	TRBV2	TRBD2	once	TGTGCCAGCAGCTCGACTAGCGCCTACAATGAGCAGTTCTTC	CASSSTSAYNEQFF
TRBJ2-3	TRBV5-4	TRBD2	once	TGTGCCAGCAGCCCGGGGGGTACTAGCACAGATACGCAGTATTTT	CASSPGGTSTDTQYF
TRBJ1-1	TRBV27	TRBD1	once	TGTGCCAGCAGGCCGGGACAGGGGAGGAGGACTGAAGCTTTCTTT	CASRPGQGRRTEAFF
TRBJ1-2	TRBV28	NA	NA	TGTGCCAGCAGAACCGGGACACTCAACTCTCCTAACTATGGCTACACCTTC	CASRTGTLNSPNYGYTF
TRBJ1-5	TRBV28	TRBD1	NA	TGTGCCAGCAGTGTCCACAGGGGGCGCTTTCTAAATCAGCCCCAGCATTTT	CASSVHRGRFLNQPQHF
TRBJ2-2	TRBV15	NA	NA	TGTGCCACCAGCAGACGACTGCAATCAGCCGGGGAGCTGTTTTTT	CATSRRLQSAGELFF
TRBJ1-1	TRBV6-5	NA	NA	TGTGCCAGCAGCCATGGACAGTTTAACACTGAAGCTTTCTTT	CASSHGQFNTEAFF
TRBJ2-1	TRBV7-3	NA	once	TGTGCCAGCAGCCCACGAGCGGAAAAATACAATGAGCAGTTCTTC	CASSPRAEKYNEQFF
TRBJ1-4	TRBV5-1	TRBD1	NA	TGCGCCAGCACCGTGACAGGGGGGAGTGAAAAACTGTTTTTT	CASTVTGGSEKLFF
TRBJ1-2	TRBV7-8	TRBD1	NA	TGTGCCAGCAGCCGACCCGACAGGGTCTATGGCTACACCTTC	CASSRPDRVYGYTF
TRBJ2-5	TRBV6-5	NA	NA	TGTGCCAGCCAGGGCAGGCACAACCAAGAGACCCAGTACTTC	CASQGRHNQETQYF
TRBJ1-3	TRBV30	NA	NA	TGTGCCTGGAGGACAGATGGAAACACCATATATTTT	CAWRTDGNTIYF
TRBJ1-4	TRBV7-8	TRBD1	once	TGTGCCAGCAGCTCCAAGGGGGCGAGGGGTGAAAAACTGTTTTTT	CASSSKGARGEKLFF